Shown below are 20 T cell receptor beta chains from a single sample sequenced in a study of shared clonotypes between healthy human individuals. The protocol was immunoSEQ multiplex PCR, while the TCRdb copy is restricted to in-frame clones and leaves out a portion. The sample shows under 1,100,000 clones, approximately 72% of them seen only once. Sequencing used memory CD4+ T cells sorted from blood. Specified subset: CD45RA-negative fraction. The origin of the receptors is a man between 18 and 35 years old in good health.

The gene calls are TRBV18 and TRBJ2-1; 11 bases align to TRBD2. CDR3 length: 15 amino acids. The trim removed 0 bases at V and 7 bases at J, leaving 2 bases unmatched. Germline V CDR1 and CDR2: KGHSH, LQKENI. In DNA, the CDR3 is TGTGCCAGCTCACCACCCGGGACTAGCGGTAATGAGCAGTTCTTC. Protein: CASSPPGTSGNEQFF.

This sequence joins TRBV18 and TRBJ1-1, with a possible D match to TRBD1 (6 bases). This CDR3 is built from 14 residues. Germline-derived CDR1 and CDR2 are KGHSH and LQKENI. V dropped 3 bases and J dropped 6 bases, with 14 bases sitting between them. Here the CDR3 reads CASSPPGGQAEAFF. The CDR3 bases are TGTGCCAGCTCACCCCCCGGGGGGCAGGCTGAAGCTTTCTTT.

In this sample, this clone turned up a few times. J is TRBJ2-7 and V is TRBV21-1; no check of the table's D call, TRBD1, against the DNA was made. TRBV21-1 is marked as a pseudogene. This CDR3 comprises 17 residues. DNA of the CDR3: TGTGCCAGCAGAGGTAGGGCGTCAGGACACGAGCCCTACGAGCAGTACTTC. This gives the protein CASRGRASGHEPYEQYF.

V and J are TRBV11-2 and TRBJ2-1, with 11 bases matching TRBD2. V shed 0 bases and J 4 bases; nucleotides not matched to a gene: 11. Germline CDR1 reads SGHAT; CDR2 reads FQNNGV. CDR3 length: 19 amino acids. This chain's CDR3 is CASSLESVWLAGGYNEQFF. CDR3 coding DNA: TGTGCCAGCAGCTTAGAATCGGTATGGCTAGCGGGGGGTTACAATGAGCAGTTCTTC.

This chain links TRBV15 with TRBJ2-5, with D possibly called TRBD1 or TRBD2 (5 bases each). Germline loops: CDR1 LNHNV, CDR2 YYDKDF (reference sequence). The CDR3 length is 16 residues. V was shortened by 1 base and J by 2 bases, with 14 bases between the two germline ends. The CDR3 sequence is CATSRGETENQETQYF. The CDR3 DNA reads as TGTGCCACCAGCAGAGGGGAGACAGAAAATCAAGAGACCCAGTACTTC.

On this clone itself: A much larger clonotype is one base distant, so this may be a read error. J is TRBJ2-7 and V is TRBV27; 9 nucleotides align to TRBD2. V was clipped by 6 bases and J by 3 bases; unmatched bases: 9. Germline loops: CDR1 MNHEY, CDR2 SMNVEV (reference sequence). There are 15 residues in the CDR3. The CDR3 reads CASRAGLAGLYEQYF. DNA of the CDR3: TGTGCCAGCAGGGCGGGGCTAGCGGGACTCTACGAGCAGTACTTC.

The J gene is TRBJ1-2, the V gene TRBV9, with TRBD1 matching 7 bases. V was pared by 6 bases and J by 1 base, with 9 bases of the junction left unmatched. CDR3 size: 15 residues. Germline lookup yields CDR1 SGDLS and CDR2 YYNGEE. The CDR3 loop reads CASTGGGTVNYGYTF. The CDR3 DNA follows: TGTGCCAGCACCGGAGGAGGGACAGTTAACTATGGCTACACCTTC.

V usage is TRBV15 and J usage is TRBJ2-2; D might be TRBD2 (6 bases). The CDR3 length is 12 residues. CDR1 is LNHNV, CDR2 YYDKDF, per germline (reference sequence). V lost 8 bases and J 4 bases, leaving 8 bases between the germline ends. DNA for the CDR3: TGTGCCACCCGGGGGATCACCGGGGAGCTGTTTTTT. It encodes CATRGITGELFF.

This chain connects TRBV21-1 to TRBJ1-4; TRBD1 is taken as the D call from the table, unchecked against the DNA. TRBV21-1 is assigned pseudogene status. The CDR3 length is 18 residues. Here the CDR3 DNA reads TGTGCCAGCAGCAACCGTCTCACAGGGCATGCAACTAATGAAAAACTGTTTTTT. Translated: CASSNRLTGHATNEKLFF.

The chain joins TRBV5-8 to TRBJ2-5; 12 nucleotides line up with TRBD1. The CDR3 extends over 16 amino acids. CDR1 and CDR2 (germline): SGHTS, YDEGEE. The V and J ends lost 0 bases and 1 base, in that order; junction bases with no gene match: 1. The CDR3: CASSLGDRGLQETQYF. CDR3 sequence (DNA): TGTGCCAGCAGCTTGGGGGACAGGGGGCTCCAAGAGACCCAGTACTTC.

This rearrangement joins TRBV9 to TRBJ2-1; D is ambiguous. Germline lookup yields CDR1 SGDLS and CDR2 YYNGEE. The CDR3 sequence is 15 residues long. V was trimmed by 1 base and J by 4 bases, leaving 12 bases between them. The CDR3 is CASSVSSGPYNEQFF. CDR3 coding DNA: TGTGCCAGCAGCGTATCAAGTGGGCCTTACAATGAGCAGTTCTTC.

The chain joins TRBV27 to TRBJ1-6; 11 positions match TRBD1. The CDR3 is 16 residues long. Germline V gene lookup returns CDR1 MNHEY and CDR2 SMNVEV (reference sequence). The junction had 13 bases not matched to a gene; V was cut back by 8 bases and J by 10 bases. CDR3 loop: CASSPGQGVLRSPLHF. For the CDR3, the DNA is TGTGCCAGCTCACCGGGACAGGGGGTTTTGAGATCACCCCTCCACTTT.

This clone has only a few counts. This chain links TRBV30 with TRBJ1-3; 9 nucleotides match TRBD1. Germline V lookup: CDR1 GTSNPN, CDR2 SVGIG (reference sequence). The CDR3 has 14 amino acids. J was trimmed by 4 bases and V by 5 bases; bases with no gene match: 6. The CDR3 DNA sequence: TGTGCCTGGGACGGGACAGGGCCCGGAAACACCATATATTTT. Residues: CAWDGTGPGNTIYF.

The V gene is TRBV11-2, the J gene TRBJ2-5; the D is unclear. This CDR3 has 16 amino acids. Germline CDR1 reads SGHAT; CDR2 reads FQNNGV. Trimming removed 1 base at V and 2 bases at J, with 14 bases between. This CDR3 is CASSLGSNPLQETQYF. In DNA, the CDR3 is TGTGCCAGCAGCTTAGGGTCTAACCCCCTACAAGAGACCCAGTACTTC.

CDR3 in DNA: TGTGCCAGCAGTGAGGCTAGCGGGGTTATCCTTTACACAGATACGCAGTATTTT. It translates to CASSEASGVILYTDTQYF. J is TRBJ2-3 and V is TRBV2; 9 nucleotides agree with TRBD2. CDR1 and CDR2 (germline): SNHLY, FYNNEI. V gave up 3 bases and J gave up 2 bases; unmatched junction bases: 12. The length of the CDR3 is 18 residues. The full variable domain, completed using reference TRBV2 and TRBJ2-3, is EPEVTQTPSHQVTQMGQEVILRCVPISNHLYFYWYRQILGQKVEFLVSFYNNEISEKSEIFDDQFSVERPDGSNFTLKIRSTKLEDSAMYFCASSEASGVILYTDTQYFGPGTRLTVL.

At least ten counts were recorded for this clone. V usage is TRBV19 and J usage is TRBJ2-7, with TRBD2 matching 11 bases. This CDR3 has 16 residues. The V segment lost 4 bases and the J segment 0 bases; nucleotides outside the gene matches: 5. Germline assignment: CDR1 LNHDA and CDR2 SQIVND (reference sequence). CDR3 residues: CASSTGTSGRSYEQYF. The DNA for the CDR3 is TGTGCCAGTAGTACAGGGACTAGCGGACGCTCCTACGAGCAGTACTTC.

The rearrangement uses TRBV6-5 and TRBJ2-7; D is perhaps TRBD1 (5 bases). CDR3 length equals 15 residues. Trimming left V 2 bases short and J 3 bases short, with 14 bases between. Germline CDR1 is MNHEY and CDR2 is SVGAGI. DNA for the CDR3: TGTGCCAGCAGTTACGCGCAGGGAAGGGGCTACGAGCAGTACTTC. Protein sequence: CASSYAQGRGYEQYF.

This clone was detected only once. This chain links TRBV16 with TRBJ2-7; weak D call: TRBD1 (6 bases). Germline-derived CDR1 and CDR2 are KGHSY and FQNENV. V was trimmed by 4 bases and J by 3 bases, leaving 16 bases between them. The CDR3 is 15 amino acids. The CDR3 region has the DNA TGTGCCAGCAGCCCTCGGGACATTCCTAACTACGAGCAGTACTTC. Translated, it gives CASSPRDIPNYEQYF.

The table lists this clone with a count of one. The chain links TRBV28 to TRBJ1-6; 10 bases fit TRBD1. The CDR3 runs 16 residues. Per germline, CDR1 MDHEN and CDR2 SYDVKM. After removal of 5 bases from V and 7 bases from J, the junction contained 8 bases not matched to a gene. The DNA of the CDR3 is TGTGCCAGCAGTACTAGGACAGGGGGTGGGAATTCACCCCTCCACTTT. Its translation: CASSTRTGGGNSPLHF.

This clone was counted only a few times. As DNA, the CDR3 is TGTGCCAGCATGCACAGGTCGAACTATGGCTACACCTTC. It yields the protein CASMHRSNYGYTF. This rearrangement joins TRBV14 to TRBJ1-2; maybe TRBD1 (5 bases). The CDR3 contains 13 residues. The V and J ends lost 7 bases and 2 bases respectively, with 11 bases between them. Germline V lookup: CDR1 SGHDN, CDR2 FVKESK. Full variable domain (rest looked up from reference TRBV14 and TRBJ1-2): EAGVTQFPSHSVIEKGQTVTLRCDPISGHDNLYWYRRVMGKEIKFLLHFVKESKQDESGMPNNRFLAERTGGTYSTLKVQPAELEDSGVYFCASMHRSNYGYTFGSGTRLTVV.